The 2 T cell receptor beta chains below come from one sample, sequenced in a study of CD8 T cells in ankylosing spondylitis. Each CDR3 protein is one row after TCRdb ran MiXCR on the 5' RACE reads. The sample shows 150,000 or so distinct CDR3 sequences, 9.8% of them seen only once. Material for sequencing was blood, either unsorted or a sorted T cell fraction (not recorded which). These receptors were taken from a female donor with ankylosing spondylitis or in good health (not recorded which).

The rearrangement joins TRBV27 to TRBJ2-6; maybe TRBD1 (5 bases). Trimming cost V 4 bases and J 2 bases, with 21 bases left between them. The CDR3 runs 19 residues. Germline V gene data show CDR1 as MNHEY and CDR2 as SMNVEV (reference sequence). Here the CDR3 reads CASSSPVSSQGAGANVLTF. Written as DNA, the CDR3 is TGTGCCAGCAGTTCCCCTGTGTCCTCCCAAGGGGCTGGGGCCAACGTCCTGACTTTC.

This clonotype was seen more than once but under ten times. J is TRBJ2-7 and V is TRBV27; 14 positions match TRBD2. The CDR3 covers 15 residues. With 5 bases clipped from V and 9 bases from J, the junction kept 9 bases outside the gene matches. Germline CDR1 reads MNHEY; CDR2 reads SMNVEV (reference sequence). DNA for the CDR3: TGTGCCAGCAGTCAGACTAGCGGGAGGGTCTGGGCGCAGTACTTC. Encoded protein: CASSQTSGRVWAQYF.